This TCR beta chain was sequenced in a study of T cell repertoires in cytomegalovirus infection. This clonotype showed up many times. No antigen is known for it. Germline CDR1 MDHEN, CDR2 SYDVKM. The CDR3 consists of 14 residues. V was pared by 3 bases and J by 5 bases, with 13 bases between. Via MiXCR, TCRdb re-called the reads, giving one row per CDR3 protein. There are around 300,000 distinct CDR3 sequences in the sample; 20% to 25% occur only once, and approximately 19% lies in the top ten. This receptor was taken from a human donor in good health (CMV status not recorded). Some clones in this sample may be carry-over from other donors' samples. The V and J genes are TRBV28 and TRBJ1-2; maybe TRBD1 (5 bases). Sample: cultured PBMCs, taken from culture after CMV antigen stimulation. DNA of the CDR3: TGTGCCAGCAGTTTCGGCAGGGCCAGTTATGGCTACACCTTC. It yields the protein CASSFGRASYGYTF.